Below, 32 T cell receptor beta chains from the same sample are listed, as sequenced in a study of regulatory T cells in long-lasting Graves disease. Time point given: persistent/refractory GD, antithyroid drugs over 5 years with positive TRAb. Making the TCR library involved RNA that had been extracted from PBMCs. Construction of the TCR beta libraries employed iRepertoire HTBI primers in conjunction with Arm-PCR of CDR3 regions. Each CDR3 protein is one row after TCRdb ran MiXCR on the multiplex PCR reads. The sample carries 600,000 to 850,000 distinct CDR3 sequences, about 32% recorded once. Material: peripheral blood mononuclear cells (PBMCs), obtained when the disease was refractory, from a patient treated with antithyroid drugs. Receptor source: a female donor with Graves disease.

This rearrangement joins TRBV7-9 to TRBJ2-5; TRBD1 agrees at 11 bases. CDR3 length: 15 amino acids. V shed 7 bases, J shed 2 bases, and the junction held 6 bases outside the gene matches. Per the germline V gene, CDR1 is SEHNR and CDR2 is FQNEAQ (reference sequence). CDR3 coding DNA: TGTGCCAGCATCAGGACAGGGGGCGTACAAGAGACCCAGTACTTC. Protein sequence: CASIRTGGVQETQYF. The variable domain in full, with the rest retrieved from reference TRBV7-9 and TRBJ2-5, is DTGVSQNPRHKITKRGQNVTFRCDPISEHNRLYWYRQTLGQGPEFLTYFQNEAQLEKSRLLSDRFSAERPKGSFSTLEIQRTEQGDSAMYLCASIRTGGVQETQYFGPGTRLLVL.

This clonotype was found a few times. This chain's CDR3 is CASSRLQENQPQHF. CDR3 in DNA: TGTGCCAGCAGTCGGCTACAGGAAAATCAGCCCCAGCATTTT. This chain joins TRBV28 and TRBJ1-5; D may be TRBD1 (5 bases). Germline lookup yields CDR1 MDHEN and CDR2 SYDVKM. V was cut by 5 bases and J by 4 bases, with 12 bases left in between. CDR3 length: 14 residues.

Ten or more counts support this clonotype. This chain connects TRBV12-3 or TRBV12-4 to TRBJ2-7; 9 positions match TRBD2. The CDR3 is 14 amino acids. V lost 7 bases to trimming and J lost 6 bases; unmatched junction nucleotides: 10. The DNA for the CDR3 is TGTGCCAGCAAGCTTAGCGGGAGTTGGGTCGAGCAGTACTTC. This translates into CASKLSGSWVEQYF.

The rearrangement uses TRBV20-1 and TRBJ1-1; D might be TRBD1 (5 bases). Germline values: CDR1 DFQATT, CDR2 SNEGSKA (reference sequence). V was trimmed by 0 bases and J by 3 bases, leaving 11 bases between them. The CDR3 has 14 amino acids. The DNA of the CDR3 is TGCAGTGCTAGAGATCCAGGGTGGTACACTGAAGCTTTCTTT. Its protein product is CSARDPGWYTEAFF.

The CDR3 loop is CASQGLNQPQHF. In DNA, the CDR3 is TGTGCCTCACAGGGCCTCAATCAGCCCCAGCATTTT. The rearrangement joins TRBV10-3 to TRBJ1-5; D might be TRBD1 (6 bases). The V gene lost 11 bases and the J gene lost 3 bases, with 11 bases spanning the gap. The germline V gene encodes CDR1 ENHRY and CDR2 SYGVKD. This CDR3 has 12 residues.

This clonotype was seen at least ten times. This chain uses TRBV2 with TRBJ1-4; TRBD1 agrees at 7 bases. Germline assignment: CDR1 SNHLY and CDR2 FYNNEI. The V and J ends lost 7 bases and 8 bases, in that order; junction bases with no gene match: 16. The CDR3 is 16 residues long. In DNA, the CDR3 is TGTGCCAGCACACCCCTATCGACAGGGCTAAGGGAAAAACTGTTTTTT. Encoded protein: CASTPLSTGLREKLFF.

Ten or more counts support this clonotype. The V call is TRBV6-1, the J call TRBJ1-5; unclear D gene. The CDR3 runs to 15 residues. Germline V gene lookup returns CDR1 MNHNS and CDR2 SASEGT. Trimming stripped 1 base from V and 1 base from J, with 8 bases between. The CDR3 DNA is TGTGCCAGCAGTGAAGAGGGATTCAGCAATCAGCCCCAGCATTTT. Encoded protein: CASSEEGFSNQPQHF.

This clonotype was recorded many times. The chain is built from TRBV12-3 or TRBV12-4 and TRBJ1-5, with a weak D call TRBD1 (6 bases). CDR3 size: 16 residues. Trimming stripped 0 bases from V and 2 bases from J, with 11 bases between. CDR3 sequence reads: CASSLAVGAGNQPQHF. The CDR3 bases are TGTGCCAGCAGTTTAGCGGTGGGGGCGGGCAATCAGCCCCAGCATTTT.

This rearrangement joins TRBV14 to TRBJ2-4; unclear D gene. Per germline, CDR1 SGHDN and CDR2 FVKESK. V gave up 7 bases and J gave up 8 bases, with 6 bases separating them. CDR3 size: 10 residues. The CDR3 sequence is CASNKDIQYF. Written as DNA, the CDR3 is TGTGCCAGCAACAAGGACATTCAGTACTTC.

In this sample, this clonotype turned up many times. The chain recombines TRBV28 with TRBJ2-5, with 10 bases that match TRBD2. The ends lost 2 bases at V and 6 bases at J; junction bases unmatched: 3. CDR1 and CDR2 from the germline V gene are MDHEN and SYDVKM. The CDR3 runs 14 residues. The CDR3 sequence is CASSLPSGSKTQYF. As DNA, the CDR3 is TGTGCCAGCAGTTTACCTAGCGGGAGTAAGACCCAGTACTTC. The entire variable domain, with the rest obtained from reference TRBV28 and TRBJ2-5, is as follows: DVKVTQSSRYLVKRTGEKVFLECVQDMDHENMFWYRQDPGLGLRLIYFSYDVKMKEKGDIPEGYSVSREKKERFSLILESASTNQTSMYLCASSLPSGSKTQYFGPGTRLLVL.

The chain uses TRBV15 and TRBJ2-5, with 9 positions matching TRBD2. There are 15 residues in the CDR3. Germline CDR1 and CDR2: LNHNV and YYDKDF (reference sequence). V was clipped by 1 base and J by 5 bases; unmatched bases: 5. As DNA, the CDR3 is TGTGCCACCAGCAGAGTGGAGGCGGGAGGGGAGACCCAGTACTTC. The encoded protein is CATSRVEAGGETQYF.

The chain is built from TRBV2 and TRBJ1-5; 7 positions agree with TRBD1. This CDR3 is built from 15 residues. V lost 3 bases and J lost 5; bases outside the gene matches: 7. Germline CDR1 SNHLY, CDR2 FYNNEI. The DNA of the CDR3 is TGTGCCAGCAGTGAGGGGCGACAGGGATATCAGCCCCAGCATTTT. It encodes CASSEGRQGYQPQHF.

This chain uses TRBV3-1 with TRBJ2-7, with 9 bases matching TRBD1. The CDR3 covers 15 residues. From germline, CDR1 is LGHDT and CDR2 YNNKEL (reference sequence). The junction had 3 bases not matched to a gene; V was cut back by 1 base and J by 2 bases. The CDR3 here is CASSQVDRGPYEQYF. The CDR3 nucleotides read TGTGCCAGCAGCCAAGTGGACAGGGGTCCCTACGAGCAGTACTTC.

The chain links TRBV11-2 to TRBJ1-2; 8 bases are a match to TRBD1. The CDR3 extends over 20 amino acids. Looked up from germline, CDR1 is SGHAT and CDR2 is FQNNGV. With 1 base clipped from V and 4 bases from J, the junction kept 20 bases outside the gene matches. This CDR3 reads CASSLGLYSTHRTGIYGYTF. The CDR3 DNA reads as TGTGCCAGCAGCTTAGGTCTTTATTCCACGCATAGGACAGGGATCTATGGCTACACCTTC.

This clonotype was seen repeatedly, ten times or more. The V gene is TRBV15, the J gene TRBJ1-5; D is perhaps TRBD1 (6 bases). The germline V gene encodes CDR1 LNHNV and CDR2 YYDKDF (reference sequence). The CDR3 is made up of 15 amino acids. V lost 4 bases, J lost 5 bases, and 15 bases lay in between. Written as DNA, the CDR3 is TGTGCCACCAGCAAAGAAACAGGGACGGATCAGCCCCAGCATTTT. Protein product: CATSKETGTDQPQHF.

About this clonotype: At one of its ends the junction is not consistent with the germline gene, which may arise from a read error. The chain links TRBV28 to TRBJ2-7; the match to TRBD1 covers 7 bases. Germline CDR1 is MDHEN and CDR2 is SYDVKM. The CDR3 runs to 15 residues. CDR3 in amino acids: CVSRLSRDSYYEQYF. In DNA, the CDR3 is TGTGTCAGCAGACTCAGCAGGGACAGCTACTACGAGCAGTACTTC. Based on the CDR3 plus reference TRBV28 and TRBJ2-7, the full variable domain is DVKVTQSSRYLVKRTGEKVFLECVQDMDHENMFWYRQDPGLGLRLIYFSYDVKMKEKGDIPEGYSVSREKKERFSLILESASTNQTSMYLCVSRLSRDSYYEQYFGPGTRLTVT.

The chain uses TRBV12-3 or TRBV12-4 and TRBJ2-1; 9 bases fit TRBD1. The CDR3 has 15 residues. The trim removed 4 bases at V and 3 bases at J, leaving 4 bases unmatched. CDR3 nucleotides: TGTGCCAGCAGTTCGGGGACAGGGTACTACAATGAGCAGTTCTTC. Translating it yields CASSSGTGYYNEQFF.

The chain is built from TRBV5-1 and TRBJ1-6; D is perhaps TRBD1 (5 bases). Germline V gene sequence: CDR1 SGHRS, CDR2 YFSETQ. This CDR3 is 15 amino acids long. V gave up 0 bases and J gave up 10 bases, with 14 bases separating them. DNA of the CDR3: TGCGCCAGCAGCTTGGATCCAGGGCCCCAATCACCCCTCCACTTT. This translates into CASSLDPGPQSPLHF.

This clonotype was observed a few times. The CDR3 bases are TGTGCCAGCAGAGACCCGGGAAGCAATCAGCCCCAGCATTTT. Its translation is CASRDPGSNQPQHF. This chain joins TRBV12-3 or TRBV12-4 and TRBJ1-5; no clear D gene. The V and J ends lost 6 bases and 1 base respectively, with 10 bases between them. This CDR3 has 14 amino acids.

The chain is built from TRBV6-1 and TRBJ2-2; the D call may be TRBD1 or TRBD2 (5 bases each). Germline V gene data show CDR1 as MNHNS and CDR2 as SASEGT. V dropped 8 bases and J dropped 4 bases, with 14 bases sitting between them. The CDR3 covers 14 residues. CDR3 sequence: CASQMTGRTGELFF. CDR3 coding DNA: TGTGCCAGCCAAATGACGGGGCGCACCGGGGAGCTGTTTTTT.

This chain uses TRBV6-2 or TRBV6-3 with TRBJ1-2, with D possibly TRBD1 on 5 matching bases. The CDR3 sequence is 17 residues long. The germline CDR1 and CDR2 sequences are MNHEY and SVGEGT. V lost 4 bases and J lost 4, with 22 bases in between. CDR3 sequence (DNA): TGTGCCAGCAGTTCAACCGGGACCGCCCGTTTACTCTATGGCTACACCTTC. Amino acid sequence: CASSSTGTARLLYGYTF.

The V call is TRBV11-2, the J call TRBJ1-1; D gene uncertain. The CDR3 length is 11 residues. Trimming cost V 4 bases and J 6 bases, with 6 bases left between them. CDR1 is SGHAT and CDR2 is FQNNGV in the germline V gene. CDR3 in amino acids: CASSSGAEAFF. The CDR3 DNA follows: TGTGCCAGCAGCTCGGGCGCTGAAGCTTTCTTT.

J is TRBJ2-1 and V is TRBV3-1; D gene unclear. V shed 3 bases and J shed 9 bases, with 9 bases lying between them. The V gene's germline CDR1 is LGHDT and CDR2 YNNKEL (reference sequence). This CDR3 contains 12 residues. Here the CDR3 DNA reads TGTGCCAGCAGCCAGGGTTCCAGTGAGCAGTTCTTC. Translation: CASSQGSSEQFF.

This clonotype was picked up many times. The rearrangement uses TRBV2 and TRBJ2-7, with 9 bases lining up with TRBD1. CDR3 length: 12 residues. Trimming took 5 bases from V and 6 from J; bases not matched to a gene: 2. Germline V gene lookup returns CDR1 SNHLY and CDR2 FYNNEI. The DNA for the CDR3 is TGTGCCAGCAGTAAGACAGGGGGCGAGCAGTACTTC. Protein product: CASSKTGGEQYF.

V usage is TRBV19 and J usage is TRBJ1-5, with D possibly matching TRBD1 (6 bases). Per germline, CDR1 LNHDA and CDR2 SQIVND (reference sequence). This CDR3 spans 15 amino acids. Deletions cut 10 bases from V and 7 bases from J, with 23 bases between. CDR3 coding DNA: TGTGCCACCTCCTTGGATAAGGGGGGCTGGCAGCCCCAGCATTTT. Translated, it gives CATSLDKGGWQPQHF. The whole variable domain, filled in from reference TRBV19 and TRBJ1-5, reads DGGITQSPKYLFRKEGQNVTLSCEQNLNHDAMYWYRQDPGQGLRLIYYSQIVNDFQKGDIAEGYSVSREKKESFPLTVTSAQKNPTAFYLCATSLDKGGWQPQHFGDGTRLSIL.

The chain uses TRBV20-1 and TRBJ2-3, with D perhaps TRBD1 (5 bases). The CDR3 runs to 14 residues. V lost 6 bases and J lost 0, with 13 bases in between. CDR1 and CDR2 (germline): DFQATT, SNEGSKA (reference sequence). CDR3 DNA sequence: TGCAGTGCAAGGGGCAAAACTAGCACAGATACGCAGTATTTT. It is translated as CSARGKTSTDTQYF.

V gene TRBV10-3 combines with J gene TRBJ2-7; TRBD2 matches 11 bases. The germline V gene encodes CDR1 ENHRY and CDR2 SYGVKD. V lost 2 bases and J lost 4; bases outside the gene matches: 13. CDR3 length: 18 amino acids. The CDR3 DNA is TGTGCCATCAGTGAGCGTAGCGGGAGGGCCAGGTTCGCTTACGAGCAGTACTTC. Residues: CAISERSGRARFAYEQYF.

This clonotype was seen at least ten times. The J gene is TRBJ1-1, the V gene TRBV29-1; 8 positions match TRBD1. CDR1 SQVTM and CDR2 ANQGSEA come from the germline V gene. V lost 5 bases and J lost 4; bases outside the gene matches: 3. This CDR3 comprises 12 residues. Here the CDR3 DNA reads TGCAGCGTTCAGGGGGCGTCCACTGAAGCTTTCTTT. Translation: CSVQGASTEAFF.

Comment on this clonotype: This may be a read error: a much more frequent sequence differs by one nucleotide. Lacking the conserved final phenylalanine or tryptophan, this CDR3 likely reflects a read error. This chain links TRBV12-3 or TRBV12-4 with TRBJ1-2; maybe TRBD1 (6 bases). The CDR3 consists of 13 residues. V gave up 2 bases and J gave up 6 bases, with 10 bases separating them. CDR3 sequence reads: CASSLNRDHGYTL. The CDR3 nucleotides are TGTGCCAGCAGTTTAAACAGGGATCATGGCTACACCCTC.

This clonotype was counted between two and nine times. The chain couples TRBV20-1 to TRBJ2-5; TRBD2 matches 16 bases. Losses at the gene ends were 2 bases for V and 4 bases for J; bases not matched to a gene: 10. This CDR3 is built from 18 residues. The germline V gene has CDR1 DFQATT and CDR2 SNEGSKA (reference sequence). The CDR3 spells CSARLPGLAGGRGETQYF. The CDR3 bases are TGCAGTGCTAGACTACCGGGACTAGCGGGAGGGCGGGGAGAGACCCAGTACTTC.

The rearrangement joins TRBV6-1 to TRBJ2-7; TRBD2 agrees at 14 bases. The germline V gene has CDR1 MNHNS and CDR2 SASEGT. The CDR3 has 18 residues. The ends lost 6 bases at V and 2 bases at J; junction bases unmatched: 12. CDR3 nucleotides: TGTGCCAGCAGCGACGGGACTAGCGGGAGTGTGGGACCCTACGAGCAGTACTTC. Translating it yields CASSDGTSGSVGPYEQYF.

This clonotype was counted ten times or more. The chain joins TRBV29-1 to TRBJ2-5; 8 nucleotides match TRBD1. The length of the CDR3 is 12 residues. Looked up from germline, CDR1 is SQVTM and CDR2 is ANQGSEA. Trimming removed 6 bases from V and 7 bases from J; junction bases left unmatched: 7. Written as DNA, the CDR3 is TGCAGCGTCACCCGACAGGGGCGGACCCAGTACTTC. Its translation is CSVTRQGRTQYF.